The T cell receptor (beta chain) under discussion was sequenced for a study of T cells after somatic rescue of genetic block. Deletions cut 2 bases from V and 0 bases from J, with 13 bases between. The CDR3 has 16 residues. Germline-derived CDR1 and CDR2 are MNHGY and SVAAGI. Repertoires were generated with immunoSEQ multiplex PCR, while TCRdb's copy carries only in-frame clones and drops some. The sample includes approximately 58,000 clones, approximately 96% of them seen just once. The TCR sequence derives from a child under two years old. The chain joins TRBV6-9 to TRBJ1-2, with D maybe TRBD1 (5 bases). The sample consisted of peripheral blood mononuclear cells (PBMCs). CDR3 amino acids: CASSYARDGANYGYTF. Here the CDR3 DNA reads TGTGCCAGCAGTTATGCCAGGGACGGAGCTAACTATGGCTACACCTTC.